This TCR beta chain was documented in a study of shared clonotypes between healthy human individuals. Each sample came from a Caucasian adult donor living in Nashville, Tennessee. Some 30,000 T cell genomes (300 ng DNA) went into each PBMC replicate. The authors sequenced unsorted PBMC DNA on ten immunoSEQ deep assay plates. TCRdb keeps only in-frame clones here, not all; method: immunoSEQ multiplex PCR. The sample has roughly 500,000 clones; 60% to 85% are singletons. This CDR3 is built from 15 residues. Germline V lookup: CDR1 MDHEN, CDR2 SYDVKM. Between the trimmed V and J ends, which lost 0 bases and 0 bases, there was a span of 6 bases.

The sample was PBMCs. The J gene is TRBJ2-1, the V gene TRBV28; D unresolved. The receptor was derived from a woman between 40 and 50 years old in good health. Some clones in this sample may be carry-over from other donors' samples. The CDR3 DNA follows: TGTGCCAGCAGTTTATGGGGAAGCTCCTACAATGAGCAGTTCTTC. Translation gives CASSLWGSSYNEQFF.